This record concerns one TCR beta chain sequence. Some clones are missing from TCRdb's copy, which holds only in-frame ones; the method was immunoSEQ multiplex PCR. Of 69,000 or so clones listed, under 95% are singletons. This CDR3 is 15 amino acids long. The germline V gene has CDR1 MDHEN and CDR2 SYDVKM. V shed 3 bases and J shed 2 bases, with 12 bases lying between them. This sample is part of a study of T cell changes during pregnancy in multiple sclerosis. This specimen was peripheral blood, taken in the third trimester of pregnancy. The clonotype originates from a female donor with multiple sclerosis, enrolled in a pregnancy study. The V call is TRBV28, the J call TRBJ2-3; maybe TRBD1 (5 bases). The CDR3 protein is CASSFTAGYTDTQYF. The CDR3 DNA reads as TGTGCCAGCAGTTTCACAGCAGGGTACACAGATACGCAGTATTTT.